This T cell receptor (beta chain) stems from a study of blood T cell repertoires in COVID-19. Generated by immunoSEQ multiplex PCR, the TCRdb table keeps only in-frame clones and is missing some. This table has 200,000 to 300,000 clones, around nine tenths appearing once. Trimming took 3 bases from V and 10 from J; bases not matched to a gene: 9. The germline V gene has CDR1 SGHRS and CDR2 YFSETQ. The CDR3 totals 15 residues. The sequence was obtained from a woman in her sixties or seventies with COVID-19, enrolled during active disease. The sample was peripheral blood. The chain has TRBV5-1 and TRBJ1-6; 8 bases line up with TRBD1. CDR3 residues: CASSYTGTGESPLHF. The CDR3 DNA reads TGCGCCAGCAGCTACACCGGGACAGGCGAATCACCCCTCCACTTT.